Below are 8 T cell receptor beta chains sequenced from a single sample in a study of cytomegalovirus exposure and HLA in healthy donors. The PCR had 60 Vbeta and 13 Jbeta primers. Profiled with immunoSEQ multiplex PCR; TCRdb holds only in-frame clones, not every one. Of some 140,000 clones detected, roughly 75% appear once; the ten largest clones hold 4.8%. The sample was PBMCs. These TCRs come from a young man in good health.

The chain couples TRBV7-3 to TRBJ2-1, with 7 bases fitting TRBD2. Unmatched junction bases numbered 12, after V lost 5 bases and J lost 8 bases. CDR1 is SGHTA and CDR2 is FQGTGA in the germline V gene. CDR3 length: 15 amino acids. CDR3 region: CASSPAGRELDEQFF. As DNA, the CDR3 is TGTGCCAGCAGCCCAGCTGGGCGGGAGCTCGATGAGCAGTTCTTC.

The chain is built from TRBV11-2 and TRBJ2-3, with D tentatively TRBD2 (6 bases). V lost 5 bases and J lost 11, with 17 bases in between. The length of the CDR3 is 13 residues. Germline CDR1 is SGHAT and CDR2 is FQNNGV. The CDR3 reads CASSTGPGGGQYF. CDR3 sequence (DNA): TGTGCCAGCAGCACCGGGCCTGGGGGAGGGCAGTATTTT.

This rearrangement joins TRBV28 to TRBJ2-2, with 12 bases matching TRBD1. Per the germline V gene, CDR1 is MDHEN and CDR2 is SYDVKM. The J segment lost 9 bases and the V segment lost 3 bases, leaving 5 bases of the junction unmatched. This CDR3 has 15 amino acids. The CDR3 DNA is TGTGCCAGCAGTTTCAGGGACAGGGGGCAGAGGGAGCTGTTTTTT. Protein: CASSFRDRGQRELFF.

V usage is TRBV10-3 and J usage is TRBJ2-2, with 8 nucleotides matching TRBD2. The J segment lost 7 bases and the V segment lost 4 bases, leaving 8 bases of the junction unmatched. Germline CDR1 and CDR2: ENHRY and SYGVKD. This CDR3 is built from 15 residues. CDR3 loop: CAISGTSGGGGELFF. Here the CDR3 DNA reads TGTGCCATCAGTGGGACGTCCGGGGGGGGCGGGGAGCTGTTTTTT.

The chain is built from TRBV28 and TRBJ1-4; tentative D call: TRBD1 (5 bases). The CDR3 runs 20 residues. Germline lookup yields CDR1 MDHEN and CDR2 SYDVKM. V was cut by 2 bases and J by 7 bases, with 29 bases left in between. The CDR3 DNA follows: TGTGCCAGCAGTTTAGAGGGGATAGGGGTGATCGGAGAGCGGGGTGAAAAACTGTTTTTT. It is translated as CASSLEGIGVIGERGEKLFF.

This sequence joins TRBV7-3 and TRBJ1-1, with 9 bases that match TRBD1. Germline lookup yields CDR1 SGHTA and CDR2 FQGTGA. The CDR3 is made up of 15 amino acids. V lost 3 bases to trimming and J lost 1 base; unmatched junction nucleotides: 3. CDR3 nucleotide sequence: TGTGCCAGCAGCTTGACAGGGGGGGGGAACACTGAAGCTTTCTTT. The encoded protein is CASSLTGGGNTEAFF.

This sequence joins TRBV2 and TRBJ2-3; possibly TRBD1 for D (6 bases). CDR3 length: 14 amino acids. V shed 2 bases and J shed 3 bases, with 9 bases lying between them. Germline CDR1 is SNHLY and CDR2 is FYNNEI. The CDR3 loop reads CASSEQGTTDTQYF. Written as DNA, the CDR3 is TGTGCCAGCAGTGAACAGGGGACGACAGATACGCAGTATTTT.

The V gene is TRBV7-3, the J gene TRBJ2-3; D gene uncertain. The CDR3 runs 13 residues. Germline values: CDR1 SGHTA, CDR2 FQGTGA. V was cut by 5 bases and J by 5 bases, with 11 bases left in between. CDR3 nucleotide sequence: TGTGCCAGCAGCCTAGAGCCGGTAGATACGCAGTATTTT. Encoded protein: CASSLEPVDTQYF. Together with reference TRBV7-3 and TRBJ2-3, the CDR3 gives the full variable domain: GAGVSQTPSNKVTEKGKYVELRCDPISGHTALYWYRQSLGQGPEFLIYFQGTGAADDSGLPNDRFFAVRPEGSVSTLKIQRTERGDSAVYLCASSLEPVDTQYFGPGTRLTVL.